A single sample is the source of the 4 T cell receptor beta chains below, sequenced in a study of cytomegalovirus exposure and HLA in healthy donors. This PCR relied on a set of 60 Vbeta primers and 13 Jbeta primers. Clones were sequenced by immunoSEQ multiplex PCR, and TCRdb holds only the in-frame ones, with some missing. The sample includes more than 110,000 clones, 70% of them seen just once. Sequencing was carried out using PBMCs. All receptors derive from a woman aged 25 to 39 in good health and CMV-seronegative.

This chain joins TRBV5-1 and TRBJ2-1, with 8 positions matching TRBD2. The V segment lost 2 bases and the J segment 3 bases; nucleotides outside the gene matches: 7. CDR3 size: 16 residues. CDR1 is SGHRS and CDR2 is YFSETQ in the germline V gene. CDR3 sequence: CASSLTGTSFYNEQFF. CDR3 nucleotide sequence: TGCGCCAGCAGCTTAACCGGGACTAGTTTCTACAATGAGCAGTTCTTC. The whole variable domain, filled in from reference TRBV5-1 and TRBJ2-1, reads KAGVTQTPRYLIKTRGQQVTLSCSPISGHRSVSWYQQTPGQGLQFLFEYFSETQRNKGNFPGRFSGRQFSNSRSEMNVSTLELGDSALYLCASSLTGTSFYNEQFFGPGTRLTVL.

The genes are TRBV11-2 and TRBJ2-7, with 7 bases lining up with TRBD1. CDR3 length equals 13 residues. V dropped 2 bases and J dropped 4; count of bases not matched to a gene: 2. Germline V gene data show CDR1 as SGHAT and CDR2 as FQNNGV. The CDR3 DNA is TGTGCCAGCAGCTTATTACAGGGGTACGAGCAGTACGTC. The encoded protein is CASSLLQGYEQYV.

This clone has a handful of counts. The CDR3 sequence: CASIENQGQETQYF. The CDR3 DNA sequence: TGTGCCAGCATCGAAAATCAGGGTCAAGAGACCCAGTACTTC. The gene calls are TRBV28 and TRBJ2-5; the D gene is possibly TRBD1 (5 bases). CDR3 length equals 14 residues. Trimming removed 7 bases from V and 2 bases from J, with 14 bases in between. CDR1 and CDR2 from the germline V gene are MDHEN and SYDVKM.

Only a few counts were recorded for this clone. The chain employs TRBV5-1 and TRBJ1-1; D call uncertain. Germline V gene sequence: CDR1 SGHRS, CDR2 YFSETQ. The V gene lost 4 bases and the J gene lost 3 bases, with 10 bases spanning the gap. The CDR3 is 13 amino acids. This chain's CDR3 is CASSTRRDTEAFF. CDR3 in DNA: TGCGCCAGCAGCACCAGGAGGGACACTGAAGCTTTCTTT.